This T cell receptor (beta chain) was profiled in a study of CD8 T cells in ankylosing spondylitis. General study findings and limits: Enrichment of disease-linked clones was reportedly significant in matched ankylosing spondylitis synovial fluid.

Libraries of TCR beta came from quantitative 5'-RACE with molecular barcodes. Via MiXCR, TCRdb re-called the 5' RACE reads, giving one row per CDR3 protein. Counted here are 150,000 to 200,000 distinct CDR3 sequences, 15% to 20% occurring once; the ten biggest clones make up more than 3.5%. Many counts were recorded for this clonotype. The antigen remains unidentified. The receptor's source is a male donor aged 10-30 years with ankylosing spondylitis or in good health (not recorded which). The sample comprised blood, either unsorted or a sorted T cell fraction (not recorded which).

CDR3 coding DNA: TGTGCCAGCAGTTTAGTTGGGAGGGGCACCGGGGAGCTGTTTTTT. Its protein is CASSLVGRGTGELFF. The chain employs TRBV12-3 or TRBV12-4 and TRBJ2-2; TRBD2 agrees at 7 bases. Unmatched junction bases numbered 3, after V lost 1 base and J lost 4 bases. The CDR3 is 15 residues long.